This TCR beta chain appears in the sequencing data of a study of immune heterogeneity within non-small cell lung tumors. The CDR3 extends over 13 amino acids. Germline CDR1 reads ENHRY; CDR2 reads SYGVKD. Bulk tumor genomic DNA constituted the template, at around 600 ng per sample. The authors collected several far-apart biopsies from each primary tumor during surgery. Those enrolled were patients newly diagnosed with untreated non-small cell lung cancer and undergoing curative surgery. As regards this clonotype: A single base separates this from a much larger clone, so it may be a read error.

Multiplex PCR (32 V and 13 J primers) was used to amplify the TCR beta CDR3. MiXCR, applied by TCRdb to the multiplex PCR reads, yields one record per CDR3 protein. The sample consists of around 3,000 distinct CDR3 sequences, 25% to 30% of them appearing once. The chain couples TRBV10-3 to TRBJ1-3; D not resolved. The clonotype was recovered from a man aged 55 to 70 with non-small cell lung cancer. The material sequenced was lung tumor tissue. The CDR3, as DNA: TGTGCCATCGACGGAGGCTCTGGATACACCATATATTTT. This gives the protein CAIDGGSGYTIYF.